The 22 T cell receptor beta chains below all came from one sample that was sequenced in a study of Ad26.COV2.S vaccination and SARS-CoV-2 variants. Stated treatment: around 19 received Ad26.COV2.S at low or high dose, single or two shots; 5 received placebo; per-sample allocation not given. On day 63 after the first injection, vaccine and placebo recipients gave samples. Profiled with immunoSEQ multiplex PCR; TCRdb holds only in-frame clones, not every one. The sample records around 340,000 clones, roughly nine tenths being singletons. The source material was peripheral blood, sampled in a trial of Ad26.COV2.S vaccine versus placebo. Receptors originate from a person between 18 and 65 years old who received the Ad26.COV2.S COVID-19 vaccine or a placebo.

The V and J genes are TRBV30 and TRBJ2-5; D ambiguous. From germline, CDR1 is GTSNPN and CDR2 SVGIG (reference sequence). This CDR3 is 16 amino acids long. The germline V and J ends were trimmed by 1 base and 5 bases, with 20 bases remaining between them. CDR3 in amino acids: CAWSGGVSTIGETQYF. CDR3 nucleotides: TGTGCCTGGAGTGGCGGTGTGTCAACGATTGGGGAGACCCAGTACTTC.

This chain connects TRBV6-5 to TRBJ2-7; possible D gene TRBD2, 5 bases. Per the germline V gene, CDR1 is MNHEY and CDR2 is SVGAGI. This CDR3 contains 10 residues. This CDR3 is CVAGAYEQYF. The CDR3 bases are TGTGTCGCGGGTGCATACGAGCAGTACTTC.

This clone was observed a handful of times. This chain connects TRBV19 to TRBJ1-5; D is undetermined. V shed 4 bases and J shed 2 bases, with 9 bases lying between them. Germline V gene sequence: CDR1 LNHDA, CDR2 SQIVND (reference sequence). The CDR3 has 14 residues. As DNA, the CDR3 is TGTGCCAGTAGTAACCGAGAAGGCAATCAGCCCCAGCATTTT. It specifies CASSNREGNQPQHF.

The V gene is TRBV27, the J gene TRBJ2-3; 10 bases align to TRBD2. V was pared by 6 bases and J by 5 bases, with 8 bases of the junction left unmatched. Looked up from germline, CDR1 is MNHEY and CDR2 is SMNVEV (reference sequence). The CDR3 has 15 amino acids. The CDR3 coding sequence is TGTGCCAGCAGCGCACTAGCGGGATTTGGAGATACGCAGTATTTT. This sequence encodes CASSALAGFGDTQYF.

V usage is TRBV7-2 and J usage is TRBJ1-1, with 10 nucleotides matching TRBD1. Germline lookup yields CDR1 SGHTA and CDR2 FQGNSA. V was clipped by 3 bases and J by 1 base; unmatched bases: 8. This CDR3 is 17 amino acids long. CDR3 sequence: CASSFGQGGTKNTEAFF. CDR3 sequence (DNA): TGTGCCAGCAGCTTTGGACAGGGGGGTACCAAGAACACTGAAGCTTTCTTT.

The chain recombines TRBV6-5 with TRBJ2-3, with D possibly TRBD1 on 6 matching bases. V gave up 6 bases and J gave up 3 bases, with 13 bases separating them. From germline, CDR1 is MNHEY and CDR2 SVGAGI. The CDR3 extends over 14 amino acids. The DNA of the CDR3 is TGTGCCAGCAGGCTAGACAGGCAAACAGATACGCAGTATTTT. Amino acid sequence: CASRLDRQTDTQYF.

This clone was counted a single time. DNA for the CDR3: TGTGCCAGCAGCTCAGTATATGAGCAGTTCTTC. Translated: CASSSVYEQFF. The chain employs TRBV5-4 and TRBJ2-1; D unresolved. Germline lookup yields CDR1 SGHNT and CDR2 YYREEE (reference sequence). This CDR3 spans 11 amino acids. V lost 3 bases and J 8 bases, leaving 6 bases between the germline ends.

V is TRBV7-2 and J is TRBJ1-2, with D uncertain. CDR3 size: 14 residues. The ends were cut back, 1 base at V and 1 base at J, with 7 bases in the middle. Germline V gene data show CDR1 as SGHTA and CDR2 as FQGNSA. As DNA, the CDR3 is TGTGCCAGCAGCTTAGATTGGAATAACTATGGCTACACCTTC. Encoded protein: CASSLDWNNYGYTF.

This chain uses TRBV23-1 with TRBJ2-1; no clear D gene. TRBV23-1 counts as an open reading frame of uncertain function. Trimming left V 1 base short and J 5 bases short, with 18 bases between. The CDR3 is 17 amino acids. Here the CDR3 reads CASSQCLGGKWDNEQFF. Here the CDR3 DNA reads TGCGCCAGCAGTCAATGTTTGGGCGGCAAGTGGGACAATGAGCAGTTCTTC.

This chain connects TRBV11-2 to TRBJ2-4; 7 positions agree with TRBD1. V trimming: 5 bases; J trimming: 0 bases; junction bases outside the gene matches: 13. The CDR3 sequence is 18 residues long. From germline, CDR1 is SGHAT and CDR2 FQNNGV. CDR3 in DNA: TGTGCCAGCAGCAAATACCCCCGGGACAGCCTAGCCAAAAACATTCAGTACTTC. Translated, it gives CASSKYPRDSLAKNIQYF. Together with reference TRBV11-2 and TRBJ2-4, the CDR3 gives the full variable domain: EAGVAQSPRYKIIEKRQSVAFWCNPISGHATLYWYQQILGQGPKLLIQFQNNGVVDDSQLPKDRFSAERLKGVDSTLKIQPAKLEDSAVYLCASSKYPRDSLAKNIQYFGAGTRLSVL.

V and J are TRBV19 and TRBJ1-1; no clear D. The ends were cut back, 1 base at V and 1 base at J, with 4 bases in the middle. Per germline, CDR1 LNHDA and CDR2 SQIVND (reference sequence). This CDR3 has 13 amino acids. CDR3 nucleotide sequence: TGTGCCAGTAGTATAGCAAGGAACACTGAAGCTTTCTTT. This gives the protein CASSIARNTEAFF.

This rearrangement joins TRBV4-3 to TRBJ1-6; D is undetermined. The length of the CDR3 is 14 residues. Germline lookup yields CDR1 LGHNA and CDR2 YSLEER. The V end was cut by 0 bases, the J end by 12 bases, with 12 bases between. The CDR3, as DNA: TGCGCCAGCAGCCAAGAGCTTACCTTAAGACCCCTCCACTTT. This encodes CASSQELTLRPLHF.

This clone was counted ten times or more. The V gene is TRBV6-4, the J gene TRBJ1-5, with a possible D match to TRBD1 (6 bases). Trimming pared 4 bases from V and 7 bases from J, leaving 14 bases between. The CDR3 is made up of 14 amino acids. Germline V gene data show CDR1 as MRHNA and CDR2 as SNTAGT. For the CDR3, the DNA is TGTGCCAGCAGTGTGGAGGGGGTTGGACAGCCCCAGCATTTT. Its protein is CASSVEGVGQPQHF.

This sequence joins TRBV9 and TRBJ1-3; D might be TRBD1 (6 bases). The V end lost 4 bases, the J end lost 1 base, and 15 bases lay between the germline ends. The CDR3 runs to 16 residues. The germline V gene encodes CDR1 SGDLS and CDR2 YYNGEE. The CDR3 is CASSLQGQISGNTIYF. For the CDR3, the DNA is TGTGCCAGCAGCCTTCAAGGACAGATATCTGGAAACACCATATATTTT.

This clone was seen just once. The chain joins TRBV19 to TRBJ1-4, with TRBD1 matching over 7 bases. Germline CDR1 LNHDA, CDR2 SQIVND (reference sequence). J gave up 2 bases and V 1 base, and 1 base lay outside the gene matches. CDR3 length equals 15 residues. Written as DNA, the CDR3 is TGTGCCAGTAGTATAGTGGGACAGACTAATGAAAAACTGTTTTTT. It encodes CASSIVGQTNEKLFF.

The chain has TRBV27 and TRBJ2-7; D gene ambiguous. This CDR3 region has 10 residues. CDR1 and CDR2 (germline): MNHEY, SMNVEV (reference sequence). V was pared by 0 bases and J by 9 bases, with 3 bases between. The CDR3 loop reads CASSLSPQYF. The CDR3 DNA is TGTGCCAGCAGTTTATCTCCGCAGTACTTC.

The V call is TRBV27, the J call TRBJ2-7, with 9 positions matching TRBD2. This CDR3 has 15 amino acids. Trimming at V came to 5 bases and at J to 2 bases, leaving 7 bases not matched to a gene. Germline CDR1 and CDR2: MNHEY and SMNVEV (reference sequence). CDR3 DNA: TGTGCCAGCAGTCTTGGGGTAGCGGGAGCCTACGAGCAGTACTTC. It codes for CASSLGVAGAYEQYF.

For the CDR3, the DNA is TGTGCCAGCAGCGGGGACCAAAGCAATGAGCAGTTCTTC. Encoded protein: CASSGDQSNEQFF. V usage is TRBV2 and J usage is TRBJ2-1; D is perhaps TRBD1 or TRBD2 (5 bases each). Germline assignment: CDR1 SNHLY and CDR2 FYNNEI. V was pared by 6 bases and J by 6 bases, with 12 bases between. The CDR3 has 13 amino acids.

The gene calls are TRBV2 and TRBJ1-5; 8 bases are shared with TRBD1. The germline V gene has CDR1 SNHLY and CDR2 FYNNEI. CDR3 size: 19 residues. J lost 5 bases, V lost 5 bases, and 20 bases had no gene match. CDR3 amino acids: CASSSATGTGGPGYQPQHF. The DNA of the CDR3 is TGTGCCAGCAGTTCCGCTACCGGGACAGGAGGTCCGGGCTATCAGCCCCAGCATTTT. Together with reference TRBV2 and TRBJ1-5, the CDR3 gives the full variable domain: EPEVTQTPSHQVTQMGQEVILRCVPISNHLYFYWYRQILGQKVEFLVSFYNNEISEKSEIFDDQFSVERPDGSNFTLKIRSTKLEDSAMYFCASSSATGTGGPGYQPQHFGDGTRLSIL.

The gene calls are TRBV2 and TRBJ2-3; 13 bases match TRBD2. The V gene's germline CDR1 is SNHLY and CDR2 FYNNEI. There are 15 residues in the CDR3. V trimming: 6 bases; J trimming: 2 bases; junction bases outside the gene matches: 2. The CDR3 region is CASRGLAGITDTQYF. The CDR3 DNA reads TGTGCCAGCAGGGGACTAGCGGGGATCACAGATACGCAGTATTTT.

The chain carries TRBV19 and TRBJ1-2; no clear D gene. Germline V gene data show CDR1 as LNHDA and CDR2 as SQIVND (reference sequence). The CDR3 runs to 12 residues. Trimming removed 8 bases from V and 2 bases from J, with 9 bases in between. CDR3 bases: TGTGCCAGTTGGACGGGGAACTATGGCTACACCTTC. Residues: CASWTGNYGYTF.

The gene calls are TRBV20-1 and TRBJ2-7; the D gene is possibly TRBD1 (5 bases). CDR3 size: 11 residues. Germline loops: CDR1 DFQATT, CDR2 SNEGSKA (reference sequence). Trimming took 5 bases from V and 5 from J, leaving 10 bases between them. CDR3 nucleotides: TGCAGTGCTGCAGGACAAAACGAGCAGTACTTC. Translation gives CSAAGQNEQYF.